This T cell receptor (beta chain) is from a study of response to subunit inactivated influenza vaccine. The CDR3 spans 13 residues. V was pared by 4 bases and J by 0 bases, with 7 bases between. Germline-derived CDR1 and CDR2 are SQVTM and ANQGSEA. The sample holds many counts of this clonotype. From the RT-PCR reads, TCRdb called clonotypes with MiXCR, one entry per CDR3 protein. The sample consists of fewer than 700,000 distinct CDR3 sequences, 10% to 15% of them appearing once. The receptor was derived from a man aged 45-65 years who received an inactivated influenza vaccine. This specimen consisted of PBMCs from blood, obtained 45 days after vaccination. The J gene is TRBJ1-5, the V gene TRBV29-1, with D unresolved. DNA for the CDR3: TGCAGCGTTGGGGGTAATAGCAATCAGCCCCAGCATTTT. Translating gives CSVGGNSNQPQHF.